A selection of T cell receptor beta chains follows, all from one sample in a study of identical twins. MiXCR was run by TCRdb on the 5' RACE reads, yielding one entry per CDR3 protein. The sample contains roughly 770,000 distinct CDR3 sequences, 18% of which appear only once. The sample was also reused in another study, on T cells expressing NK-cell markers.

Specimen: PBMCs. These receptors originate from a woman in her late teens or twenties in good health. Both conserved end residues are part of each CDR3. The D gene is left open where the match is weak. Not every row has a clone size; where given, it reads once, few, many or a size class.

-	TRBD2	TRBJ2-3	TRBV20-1	TGCAGTGCTAGAGATCCCCGCGGGACTAGCGGGAGCACAGATACGCAGTATTTT	CSARDPRGTSGSTDTQYF
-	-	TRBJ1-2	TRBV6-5	TGTGCCAGCAGTTCCCAAGACAGAGGAGACTATGGCTACACCTTC	CASSSQDRGDYGYTF
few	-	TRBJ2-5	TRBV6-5	TGTGCCAGCAGTTCCGGGGGTTACCAAGAGACCCAGTACTTC	CASSSGGYQETQYF
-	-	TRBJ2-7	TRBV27	TGTGCCAGCAGTTTTGTACGTGGCTCCCACGAGCAGTACTTC	CASSFVRGSHEQYF
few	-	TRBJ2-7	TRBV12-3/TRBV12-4	TGTGCCAGCAGTGTTCAGGGGAACACCTACGAGCAGTACTTC	CASSVQGNTYEQYF
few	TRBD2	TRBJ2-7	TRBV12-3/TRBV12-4	TGTGCCAGCAGTTTAGACAGCGGGAGGGCCATAGGGTACCCAAGCTCCTACGAGCAGTACTTC	CASSLDSGRAIGYPSSYEQYF
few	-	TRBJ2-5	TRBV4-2	TGTGCCAGCAGCCGAGAACCGCACCAGGCAGAGACCCAGTACTTC	CASSREPHQAETQYF
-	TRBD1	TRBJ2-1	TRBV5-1	TGCGCCAGCAGCTTAGACAGGGCGGGCGATGAGCAGTTCTTC	CASSLDRAGDEQFF
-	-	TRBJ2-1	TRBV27	TGTGCCAGCAGTCACGTCGGCGAGCAGTTCTTC	CASSHVGEQFF
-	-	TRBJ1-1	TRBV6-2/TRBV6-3	TGTGCCAGCAGGCACACCGGGGGGACTGAAGCTTTCTTT	CASRHTGGTEAFF
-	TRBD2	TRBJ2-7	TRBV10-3	TGTGCCATCAGGGCTAGCCCCAGCGGGGAATACGAGCAGTACTTC	CAIRASPSGEYEQYF
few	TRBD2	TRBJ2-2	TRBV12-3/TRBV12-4	TGTGCCAGCAGTTTACTACGCGGGAGGGGGAACACCGGGGAGCTGTTTTTT	CASSLLRGRGNTGELFF
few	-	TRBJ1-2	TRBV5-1	TGCGCCAGCAGCTTGGGTCTGGACCTTAGAAACTATGGCTACACCTTC	CASSLGLDLRNYGYTF
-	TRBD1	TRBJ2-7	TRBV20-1	TGCAGTGCTAGAGATCAGGACAGGCGATACGAGCAGTACTTC	CSARDQDRRYEQYF
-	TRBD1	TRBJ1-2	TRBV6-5	TGTGCCAGCAGTTACCCCCCCGGGACAGACAACTATGGCTACACCTTC	CASSYPPGTDNYGYTF
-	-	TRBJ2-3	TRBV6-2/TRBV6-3	TGTGCCAGCATGAGCACAGATACGCAGTATTTT	CASMSTDTQYF
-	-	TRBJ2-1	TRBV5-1	TGCGCCAGCAGCCAGGGGTTAGGCGGATGGTTTATCTACAATGAGCAGTTCTTC	CASSQGLGGWFIYNEQFF
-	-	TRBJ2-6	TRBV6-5	TGTGCCAGCAGTTACATAGGACAGCACTCTGGGGCCAACGTCCTGACTTTC	CASSYIGQHSGANVLTF
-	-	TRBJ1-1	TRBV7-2	TGTGCCAGCAGCCCCGCGGGGATAGGGAGGACTGAAGCTTTCTTT	CASSPAGIGRTEAFF
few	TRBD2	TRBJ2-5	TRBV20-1	TGCAGTGCTAGAGATCGGAGCGGGAGGTGGAAGACCCAGTACTTC	CSARDRSGRWKTQYF
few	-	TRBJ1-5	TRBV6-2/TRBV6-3	TGTGCCAGCGGCCCCAGGGTTAATCAGCCCCAGCATTTT	CASGPRVNQPQHF
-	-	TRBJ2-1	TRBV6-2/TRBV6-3	TGTGCCAGCAGTTTAAAGGCGGGACAACTTTACAATGAGCAGTTCTTC	CASSLKAGQLYNEQFF